Here is one T cell receptor beta chain with its context. Antigen unknown. TCRdb's copy holds only in-frame clones and misses some; the assay was immunoSEQ multiplex PCR. The data show about 18,000 clones, more than 85% seen once. CDR1 and CDR2 from the germline V gene are SGDLS and YYNGEE. This CDR3 comprises 17 residues. The V gene lost 0 bases and the J gene lost 4 bases, with 17 bases spanning the gap. This record comes from a study of lymphopenia after photon versus proton radiotherapy. Study results and limitations: Proton therapy kept repertoires fairly stable, unlike photons, which gained effector/memory cells. After the lymphocyte nadir, photon-treated repertoires showed oligoclonal expansion, especially of CD8+ Temra cells. A bigger post-nadir fall in TCR diversity correlated inversely with survival time in deceased patients.

The sequence was obtained from a woman in her 40s with cholangiocarcinoma. This chain links TRBV9 with TRBJ2-1, with TRBD2 as a possible D gene (6 bases). Sequenced material: peripheral blood, taken from a patient treated with photon-based radiotherapy. The CDR3 bases are TGTGCCAGCAGCGTAGACCCCAATAGCGGATCGTACAATGAGCAGTTCTTC. This sequence encodes CASSVDPNSGSYNEQFF.